The 20 T cell receptor gamma chains below were found in one sample sequenced in a study of Vδ1+ human thymocytes. No antigen has been identified for these receptors. The template was reverse-transcribed extracted RNA. Pooled V-gene forward primers with one constant-region reverse primer generated the CDR3 amplicons by multiplex PCR. TCRdb reanalysed the multiplex PCR reads with CATT. The sample comprises about 23,000 gamma-chain clones, roughly 13% of which are singletons, and roughly 2% rests with the top ten. Study-wide points: Thymic TRG and TRD repertoires appeared highly polyclonal.

The sample was Vdelta1+ gamma-delta thymocytes from the thymus. The subset was: FACS-sorted CD3+ TCRalphabeta- TCRVdelta1+ TCRVdelta2- thymocytes. These receptors were collected from a child under three years old who had congenital heart surgery.

The chain links TRGV8 to TRGJP1. V shed 0 bases and J 0 bases; nucleotides not matched to a gene: 7. From germline, CDR1 is VENAVY and CDR2 YDSYNSRV. CDR3 size: 17 residues. The CDR3 DNA reads TGTGCCACCTGGGATAGGTGCCTTTATACCACTGGTTGGTTCAAGATATTT. It codes for CATWDRCLYTTGWFKIF.

V is TRGV4 and J is TRGJP2. The CDR3 is made up of 13 amino acids. Trimming removed 8 bases from V and 5 bases from J; junction bases left unmatched: 8. Looked up from germline, CDR1 is EGSTGY and CDR2 is YDSYTSSV. CDR3 nucleotides: TGTGCCACCTTCCGCAAGAGTGATTGGATCAAGACGTTT. Protein sequence: CATFRKSDWIKTF.

Of note for this clone: Other DNA sequences within the sample encode an identical CDR3. The chain combines TRGV4 with TRGJ1 or TRGJ2. Germline assignment: CDR1 EGSTGY and CDR2 YDSYTSSV. V dropped 6 bases and J dropped 7; count of bases not matched to a gene: 6. This CDR3 is 11 amino acids long. In nucleotides, the CDR3 is TGTGCCACCTGGATTGGGTATAAGAAACTCTTT. It encodes CATWIGYKKLF.

This clone was counted between two and nine times. V gene TRGV2 combines with J gene TRGJP1. J gave up 9 bases and V 5 bases, and 6 bases lay outside the gene matches. Germline-derived CDR1 and CDR2 are EGSNGY and YDSYNSKV. The CDR3 runs 12 residues. CDR3 amino acids: CATWVQSWFKIF. The DNA for the CDR3 is TGTGCCACCTGGGTTCAAAGTTGGTTCAAGATATTT.

A few counts support this clone. The junction differs from germline at one of its ends, possibly a read error. The V and J genes are TRGV8 and TRGJ1 or TRGJ2. CDR3 length: 12 amino acids. Germline V gene lookup returns CDR1 VENAVY and CDR2 YDSYNSRV. The CDR3 region has the DNA TGTGCCTCCTGGGCCCGAGAATATAAGAAACTCTTT. Translating it yields CASWAREYKKLF.

This clone has only a few counts. This may be a read error, as it is one base from a much larger clone. This sequence joins TRGV9 and TRGJ1 or TRGJ2. Germline V CDR1 and CDR2: GITISATS, ISYDGTV (reference sequence). The junction had 2 bases not matched to a gene; V was cut back by 2 bases and J by 4 bases. This CDR3 is 12 amino acids long. The CDR3: CALWEEYYKKLF. The CDR3 DNA is TGTGCCTTGTGGGAGGAATATTATAAGAAACTCTTT.

This clone has more than one count but fewer than ten. This sequence joins TRGV8 and TRGJP1. Losses at the gene ends were 2 bases for V and 0 bases for J; bases not matched to a gene: 6. The CDR3 has 16 residues. Germline-derived CDR1 and CDR2 are VENAVY and YDSYNSRV. CDR3 coding DNA: TGTGCCACCTGGGATACACGAAATACCACTGGTTGGTTCAAGATATTT. As protein: CATWDTRNTTGWFKIF.

This clone was detected a few times. The sample carries other DNA sequences with the same CDR3. The rearrangement uses TRGV9 and TRGJ1 or TRGJ2. J was trimmed by 0 bases and V by 4 bases; bases with no gene match: 3. Germline CDR1 and CDR2: GITISATS and ISYDGTV (reference sequence). The CDR3 is 13 amino acids. The CDR3 DNA reads as TGTGCCTTGTGGGATTTGAATTATTATAAGAAACTCTTT. Translating gives CALWDLNYYKKLF.

V and J are TRGV2 and TRGJP2. The V segment lost 1 base and the J segment 0 bases; nucleotides outside the gene matches: 5. CDR1 is EGSNGY, CDR2 YDSYNSKV, per germline. CDR3 length equals 16 residues. The CDR3 sequence is CATWDGANSSDWIKTF. As DNA, the CDR3 is TGTGCCACCTGGGACGGCGCGAATAGTAGTGATTGGATCAAGACGTTT.

The chain joins TRGV3 to TRGJ1 or TRGJ2. Germline values: CDR1 VTNTFY, CDR2 YDVSTARD (reference sequence). The CDR3 totals 16 residues. The V segment lost 6 bases and the J segment 3 bases; nucleotides outside the gene matches: 17. The CDR3 here is CATWPPEFYSYYKKLF. CDR3 sequence (DNA): TGTGCCACCTGGCCCCCCGAATTTTACTCTTATTATAAGAAACTCTTT.

The gene calls are TRGV4 and TRGJP2. Looked up from germline, CDR1 is EGSTGY and CDR2 is YDSYTSSV. The ends lost 3 bases at V and 8 bases at J; junction bases unmatched: 12. The CDR3 contains 15 residues. CDR3 DNA: TGTGCCACCTGGGATAAATCAGGTCGAGATTGGATCAAGACGTTT. This translates into CATWDKSGRDWIKTF.

This clone was observed a few times. The rearrangement uses TRGV4 and TRGJ1 or TRGJ2. This CDR3 has 13 residues. Germline trimming cut 5 bases from V and 11 bases from J; bases unmatched to any gene: 15. Germline V lookup: CDR1 EGSTGY, CDR2 YDSYTSSV. CDR3 residues: CATWGGRSWEKLF. Written as DNA, the CDR3 is TGTGCCACCTGGGGTGGTCGTAGTTGGGAGAAACTCTTT.

The V gene is TRGV2, the J gene TRGJ1 or TRGJ2. The CDR3 has 14 amino acids. With V trimmed by 5 bases and J by 2 bases, 9 bases remained unmatched. Germline assignment: CDR1 EGSNGY and CDR2 YDSYNSKV. CDR3 nucleotide sequence: TGTGCCACCTGGGCCCTGCCAGATTATTATAAGAAACTCTTT. This sequence encodes CATWALPDYYKKLF.

With regard to this clone: With a much larger clone just one base away, this may be a read error. V usage is TRGV5 and J usage is TRGJ1 or TRGJ2. Germline V gene sequence: CDR1 VINAFY, CDR2 YDVSNSKD. The junction had 2 bases not matched to a gene; V was cut back by 0 bases and J by 6 bases. CDR3 length equals 12 residues. In DNA, the CDR3 is TGTGCCACCTGGGACAGGTGTTATAAGAAACTCTTT. As protein: CATWDRCYKKLF.

The gene calls are TRGV4 and TRGJ1 or TRGJ2. V gave up 6 bases and J gave up 3 bases; unmatched junction bases: 5. Germline loops: CDR1 EGSTGY, CDR2 YDSYTSSV. There are 12 residues in the CDR3. This CDR3 reads CATWTRYYKKLF. The CDR3 DNA reads as TGTGCCACCTGGACACGTTATTATAAGAAACTCTTT.

The chain employs TRGV9 and TRGJ1 or TRGJ2. CDR1 and CDR2 from the germline V gene are GITISATS and ISYDGTV (reference sequence). V gave up 3 bases and J gave up 6 bases; unmatched junction bases: 5. The CDR3 consists of 12 residues. As DNA, the CDR3 is TGTGCCTTGTGGGAGACGGGTTATAAGAAACTCTTT. Its protein is CALWETGYKKLF.

This clone was seen a few times. The V and J genes are TRGV9 and TRGJ1 or TRGJ2. V shed 0 bases and J 5 bases; nucleotides not matched to a gene: 7. CDR1 is GITISATS and CDR2 is ISYDGTV in the germline V gene (reference sequence). This CDR3 comprises 14 residues. The CDR3, as DNA: TGTGCCTTGTGGGAGGTGTCTTGCGATTATAAGAAACTCTTT. Residues: CALWEVSCDYKKLF.

Within the sample, this clone is medium-sized (0.01 to 0.1%). J is TRGJ1 or TRGJ2 and V is TRGV4. CDR1 and CDR2 (germline): EGSTGY, YDSYTSSV. The CDR3 is 11 residues long. V shed 2 bases, J shed 16 bases, and the junction held 11 bases outside the gene matches. The CDR3 region is CATWDAPGYLF. For the CDR3, the DNA is TGTGCCACCTGGGATGCTCCGGGGTATCTCTTT.

This chain uses TRGV8 with TRGJ1 or TRGJ2. The CDR3 runs to 15 residues. V gave up 6 bases and J gave up 1 base; unmatched junction bases: 12. The germline CDR1 and CDR2 sequences are VENAVY and YDSYNSRV. CDR3 sequence reads: CATWLNLDNYYKKLF. The CDR3 bases are TGTGCCACCTGGCTCAACCTAGATAATTATTATAAGAAACTCTTT.

About this clone: The sample has other DNA sequences that encode this CDR3 too. This rearrangement joins TRGV2 to TRGJ1 or TRGJ2. CDR1 and CDR2 (germline): EGSNGY, YDSYNSKV. The CDR3 is 11 amino acids. V lost 0 bases, J lost 12 bases, and 5 bases stayed unmatched. CDR3 DNA sequence: TGTGCCACCTGGGACGGGCGTAGGAAACTCTTT. Translating gives CATWDGRRKLF.